These 28 T cell receptor beta chains originate from one sample sequenced in a study of blood T cell repertoires in COVID-19. Clones were read by immunoSEQ multiplex PCR, and TCRdb kept only the in-frame ones, dropping some. Here the sample spans 250,000 or so clones, approximately 83% being singletons. The sample comprised PBMCs or T cells enriched from blood (not recorded which). Receptor source: a woman between 45 and 60 years old who had recovered from COVID-19.

The chain carries TRBV3-1 (or the pseudogene TRBV3-2) and TRBJ1-4; TRBD1 might be the D (5 bases). The V end was cut by 0 bases, the J end by 4 bases, with 15 bases between. CDR3 length: 17 amino acids. Germline V CDR1 and CDR2: LGHDT, YNNKEL (reference sequence). The CDR3 bases are TGTGCCAGCAGCCAAGATTGGGGCCTGCACGGTAATGAAAAACTGTTTTTT. Protein product: CASSQDWGLHGNEKLFF.

The J gene is TRBJ2-1, the V gene TRBV7-2; TRBD1 agrees at 8 bases. The CDR3 runs to 15 residues. J lost 2 bases, V lost 3 bases, and 3 bases had no gene match. CDR1 is SGHTA and CDR2 is FQGNSA in the germline V gene. The CDR3 region is CASSLTGDTYNEQFF. The DNA of the CDR3 is TGTGCCAGCAGCTTGACAGGGGACACCTACAATGAGCAGTTCTTC.

This chain joins TRBV7-2 and TRBJ2-7; 7 positions match TRBD1. The germline V gene has CDR1 SGHTA and CDR2 FQGNSA. This CDR3 comprises 13 residues. The ends lost 3 bases at V and 5 bases at J; junction bases unmatched: 4. The CDR3 DNA follows: TGTGCCAGCAGCTTTGACAGGGTCAACGAGCAGTACTTC. This translates into CASSFDRVNEQYF. Combining the CDR3 with reference TRBV7-2 and TRBJ2-7 gives the whole variable domain GAGVSQSPSNKVTEKGKDVELRCDPISGHTALYWYRQSLGQGLEFLIYFQGNSAPDKSGLPSDRFSAERTGGSVSTLTIQRTQQEDSAVYLCASSFDRVNEQYFGPGTRLTVT.

The V gene is TRBV28, the J gene TRBJ1-5, with 7 bases that match TRBD1. J lost 1 base, V lost 8 bases, and 8 bases had no gene match. The CDR3 runs to 15 residues. Germline CDR1 is MDHEN and CDR2 is SYDVKM. DNA of the CDR3: TGTGCCAGCTGGCGTCCGGGACAGAGCAATCAGCCCCAGCATTTT. Amino acids: CASWRPGQSNQPQHF.

This chain uses TRBV2 with TRBJ1-1, with D possibly matching TRBD1 (5 bases). Looked up from germline, CDR1 is SNHLY and CDR2 is FYNNEI. Trimming left V 7 bases short and J 5 bases short, with 11 bases between. This CDR3 has 12 amino acids. CDR3 amino acids: CASNAGITEAFF. The CDR3 DNA reads TGTGCCAGCAACGCAGGGATAACTGAAGCTTTCTTT.

This chain connects TRBV27 to TRBJ2-1; perhaps TRBD2 as D (5 bases). There are 15 residues in the CDR3. The V gene's germline CDR1 is MNHEY and CDR2 SMNVEV (reference sequence). Trimming stripped 2 bases from V and 7 bases from J, with 15 bases between. CDR3 in DNA: TGTGCCAGCAGTTTAGGTGTGGCGGGTAATAATGAGCAGTTCTTC. Translated: CASSLGVAGNNEQFF.

Turning to this clone: A junction boundary mismatches the germline segment, possibly from a read error. The chain uses TRBV7-7 and TRBJ2-2; TRBD1 matches at 8 bases. Germline CDR1 and CDR2: SSHAT and FNYEAQ (reference sequence). The CDR3 has 15 residues. As DNA, the CDR3 is TGTGCTAGCAGCTTAGAGGGACAGGCCCCCGGGGAGCTGTTTTTT. It encodes CASSLEGQAPGELFF.

CDR3 bases: TGTGCCACCAGTTGGGCCGTAGATTTCTACGAGCAGTACTTC. Protein: CATSWAVDFYEQYF. This chain uses TRBV24-1 with TRBJ2-7, with no clear D. The CDR3 covers 14 residues. Trimming shortened V by 6 bases and J by 3 bases, and 14 bases separated the two germline ends. Germline lookup yields CDR1 KGHDR and CDR2 SFDVKD.

The gene calls are TRBV4-2 and TRBJ1-3; no reliable D call. V was shortened by 0 bases and J by 2 bases, with 14 bases between the two germline ends. Germline values: CDR1 LGHNA, CDR2 YNFKEQ. The CDR3 sequence is 17 residues long. CDR3 sequence: CASSQDMAIRTGNTIYF. The CDR3 DNA reads TGTGCCAGCAGCCAAGATATGGCAATCAGGACTGGAAACACCATATATTTT.

This clone was observed a handful of times. This chain joins TRBV2 and TRBJ1-4; 7 bases are shared with TRBD1. CDR1 and CDR2 (germline): SNHLY, FYNNEI. The CDR3 length is 13 residues. With 4 bases clipped from V and 11 bases from J, the junction kept 7 bases outside the gene matches. For the CDR3, the DNA is TGTGCCAGCAGTGGGACAGGCACCGAGAAACTGTTTTTT. This translates into CASSGTGTEKLFF.

The chain combines TRBV5-1 with TRBJ2-7; 15 nucleotides line up with TRBD2. J gave up 6 bases and V 3 bases, and 10 bases lay outside the gene matches. Germline CDR1 and CDR2: SGHRS and YFSETQ. The CDR3 length is 17 residues. The CDR3 loop is CASSSGTSGRSGSEQYF. As DNA, the CDR3 is TGCGCCAGCAGCTCCGGGACTAGCGGGAGGTCCGGTAGCGAGCAGTACTTC.

CDR3 in amino acids: CASSAGTAPVGGYTF. For the CDR3, the DNA is TGTGCCAGCAGTGCGGGGACAGCCCCGGTCGGGGGCTACACCTTC. This sequence joins TRBV25-1 and TRBJ1-2, with 7 positions matching TRBD1. The V gene end was trimmed by 4 bases and the J gene end by 8 bases; junction bases not matched to a gene: 13. CDR3 size: 15 residues. CDR1 and CDR2 (germline): MGHDK, SYGVNS.

The V gene is TRBV6-5, the J gene TRBJ2-5; no clear D. The CDR3 is made up of 14 amino acids. V was cut by 6 bases and J by 2 bases, with 13 bases left in between. The V gene's germline CDR1 is MNHEY and CDR2 SVGAGI. This CDR3 is CASSQRGLQETQYF. As DNA, the CDR3 is TGTGCCAGCAGCCAACGCGGCCTACAAGAGACCCAGTACTTC.

V is TRBV24-1 and J is TRBJ2-1; 7 bases fit TRBD2. CDR3 length equals 14 residues. Germline lookup yields CDR1 KGHDR and CDR2 SFDVKD. V lost 4 bases to trimming and J lost 12 bases; unmatched junction nucleotides: 11. The CDR3, as DNA: TGTGCCACCAGTGAAGGACTAGAAAGCGTTGGGCAGTTCTTC. Protein: CATSEGLESVGQFF.

The chain joins TRBV7-9 to TRBJ2-1; tentatively, D is TRBD2 (5 bases). Deletions cut 2 bases from V and 7 bases from J, with 9 bases between. Germline CDR1 SEHNR, CDR2 FQNEAQ (reference sequence). The CDR3 has 13 amino acids. Here the CDR3 reads CASSLNRGNEQFF. The CDR3 nucleotides read TGTGCCAGCAGCTTAAACAGAGGGAATGAGCAGTTCTTC.

This sequence joins TRBV5-1 and TRBJ2-1, with TRBD2 identical over 14 bases. Germline-derived CDR1 and CDR2 are SGHRS and YFSETQ. V shed 0 bases, J shed 7 bases, and the junction held 0 bases outside the gene matches. The CDR3 totals 15 residues. The DNA of the CDR3 is TGCGCCAGCAGCTTGGGGACTAGCGGGAGGAATGAGCAGTTCTTC. Protein sequence: CASSLGTSGRNEQFF. Full variable domain (missing parts from reference TRBV5-1 and TRBJ2-1): KAGVTQTPRYLIKTRGQQVTLSCSPISGHRSVSWYQQTPGQGLQFLFEYFSETQRNKGNFPGRFSGRQFSNSRSEMNVSTLELGDSALYLCASSLGTSGRNEQFFGPGTRLTVL.

This clone was detected only once. This chain connects TRBV7-6 to TRBJ2-2; 8 bases map to TRBD1. The CDR3 length is 15 residues. Germline V lookup: CDR1 SGHVS, CDR2 FNYEAQ. V trimming: 7 bases; J trimming: 7 bases; junction bases outside the gene matches: 11. The CDR3 loop is CASTFSSTGVGELFF. CDR3 coding DNA: TGTGCCAGCACCTTCTCATCGACAGGGGTCGGGGAGCTGTTTTTT.

V gene TRBV7-9 combines with J gene TRBJ2-5; a weak D match, TRBD2 (6 bases). V lost 2 bases to trimming and J lost 9 bases, with 10 bases between them. CDR1 SEHNR and CDR2 FQNEAQ come from the germline V gene (reference sequence). The CDR3 runs 12 residues. The CDR3 DNA sequence: TGTGCCAGCAGCTTAAATGTAGCGGCCCAGTACTTC. Protein sequence: CASSLNVAAQYF.

The chain carries TRBV2 and TRBJ1-4, with D unresolved. The CDR3 extends over 16 amino acids. The germline CDR1 and CDR2 sequences are SNHLY and FYNNEI. Trimming stripped 6 bases from V and 2 bases from J, with 16 bases between. The CDR3 DNA reads as TGTGCCAGCAGCTTCGGGTTGTTGACGACTAATGAAAAACTGTTTTTT. Translation: CASSFGLLTTNEKLFF.

The rearrangement links TRBV27 to TRBJ1-2, with 9 bases fitting TRBD1. The CDR3 spans 17 residues. After removal of 8 bases from V and 6 bases from J, the junction contained 19 bases not matched to a gene. Germline-derived CDR1 and CDR2 are MNHEY and SMNVEV (reference sequence). CDR3 in DNA: TGTGCCAGCTCCCTCGGAACCGGGACAGGGATCGGCGATGGCTACACCTTC. This translates into CASSLGTGTGIGDGYTF.

The chain recombines TRBV4-1 with TRBJ1-5; D is perhaps TRBD1 (5 bases). Germline V gene data show CDR1 as MGHRA and CDR2 as YSYEKL. The length of the CDR3 is 16 residues. Trimming cost V 1 base and J 3 bases, with 13 bases left between them. CDR3 residues: CASSQVITGPNQPQHF. CDR3 DNA sequence: TGCGCCAGCAGCCAAGTTATAACAGGACCCAATCAGCCCCAGCATTTT.

The chain links TRBV4-1 to TRBJ2-7; 8 bases map to TRBD1. Germline V gene sequence: CDR1 MGHRA, CDR2 YSYEKL. The CDR3 runs 16 residues. V lost 1 base to trimming and J lost 3 bases; unmatched junction nucleotides: 8. The CDR3 sequence: CASSQVWTGKIYEQYF. The CDR3, as DNA: TGCGCCAGCAGCCAAGTATGGACAGGGAAAATCTACGAGCAGTACTTC.

The rearrangement uses TRBV28 and TRBJ2-7, with 9 bases aligning to TRBD1. V was clipped by 1 base and J by 9 bases; unmatched bases: 7. The CDR3 loop spans 14 amino acids. Germline V gene lookup returns CDR1 MDHEN and CDR2 SYDVKM. The CDR3 here is CASSLSGTGSAQYF. CDR3 sequence (DNA): TGTGCCAGCAGTTTATCCGGGACAGGGTCAGCGCAGTACTTC.

The chain employs TRBV19 and TRBJ1-1, with D possibly TRBD1 on 5 matching bases. CDR1 is LNHDA and CDR2 is SQIVND in the germline V gene (reference sequence). This CDR3 comprises 15 residues. The V end lost 6 bases, the J end lost 0 bases, and 14 bases lay between the germline ends. CDR3 DNA: TGTGCCAGTAGCCATCCGGGGGGTATGAACACTGAAGCTTTCTTT. It is translated as CASSHPGGMNTEAFF.

The J gene is TRBJ2-7, the V gene TRBV4-1; the D gene is possibly TRBD2 (6 bases). The CDR3 has 16 amino acids. Germline values: CDR1 MGHRA, CDR2 YSYEKL. Trimming cost V 3 bases and J 3 bases, with 18 bases left between them. CDR3 in amino acids: CASSHNPGSSDYEQYF. The CDR3 DNA reads TGCGCCAGCAGCCACAACCCCGGATCTAGCGACTACGAGCAGTACTTC.

The chain links TRBV3-1 (or the pseudogene TRBV3-2) to TRBJ1-5; 10 bases match TRBD1. The CDR3 is 16 amino acids. V lost 1 base, J lost 2 bases, and 2 bases stayed unmatched. Germline CDR1 and CDR2: LGHDT and YNNKEL (reference sequence). DNA for the CDR3: TGTGCCAGCAGCCAAGGGACAGGGGGTGGCAATCAGCCCCAGCATTTT. It specifies CASSQGTGGGNQPQHF.

The gene calls are TRBV2 and TRBJ2-3; 7 bases are a match to TRBD2. CDR3 size: 13 residues. The J segment lost 5 bases and the V segment lost 4 bases, leaving 3 bases of the junction unmatched. Germline V gives CDR1 SNHLY, CDR2 FYNNEI. For the CDR3, the DNA is TGTGCCAGCAGTGGGACTAGAGGAGATACGCAGTATTTT. Amino acid sequence: CASSGTRGDTQYF.

The rearrangement joins TRBV6-1 to TRBJ1-1, with D perhaps matching TRBD1 (6 bases). Germline loops: CDR1 MNHNS, CDR2 SASEGT. CDR3 length equals 13 residues. V lost 2 bases, J lost 3 bases, and 7 bases lay in between. The CDR3 nucleotides read TGTGCCAGCAGTGAACGACAGGACACTGAAGCTTTCTTT. It specifies CASSERQDTEAFF.